This T cell receptor (beta chain) was sequenced for a study of PD-1 blockade in classical Hodgkin lymphoma. Notes on this clone: Its antigen is unknown.

Documented time point: newly diagnosed, previously untreated cHL patient sample. CD4+ T cells were purified from thawed PBMCs by negative selection. The comparison group had newly diagnosed, previously untreated classical Hodgkin lymphoma. After removal of 7 bases from V and 5 bases from J, the junction contained 7 bases not matched to a gene. This CDR3 contains 13 residues. The germline V gene encodes CDR1 MNHEY and CDR2 SMNVEV (reference sequence). Study-wide results and caveats: Prior therapy or disease activity may underlie the repertoire differences, whose causes remain undefined. When set against healthy donors, newly diagnosed patients were reported to show lower baseline TCR diversity.

Profiling relied on immunoSEQ multiplex PCR, and the TCRdb table lists in-frame clones only, not all of them. Of about 35,000 clones listed, around 89% are singletons. The V gene is TRBV27, the J gene TRBJ2-5; the match to TRBD2 covers 7 bases. The source material was CD4+ T cells from blood. This receptor was taken from a human donor with classical Hodgkin lymphoma. The CDR3 is CASTRWGGETQYF. The CDR3, as DNA: TGTGCCAGCACCCGATGGGGGGGGGAGACCCAGTACTTC.